The T cell receptor (beta chain) described here comes from a study of T-cell memory formation after mild COVID-19. As for the study in general: Largely, the TCR clusters proved donor specific. Study-level findings and limits: Memory cells collected pre-infection included some clones that later responded, suggesting cross-reactive memory joined.

CDR3 length: 11 amino acids. Germline CDR1 and CDR2: DFQATT and SNEGSKA (reference sequence). The V end lost 3 bases, the J end lost 3 bases, and 6 bases lay between the germline ends. UMIs and sample barcodes were carried by the TCR alpha and TCR beta cDNA libraries that 5'RACE produced using constant-segment primers. Each CDR3 protein is one row after TCRdb ran MiXCR on the 5' RACE reads. The sample shows some 250,000 distinct CDR3 sequences, 8% to 9.5% of them seen only once. This clonotype turned up a few times. Antigen specificity is unknown. The sample was PBMCs or a T cell subset sorted from them (not recorded which). This chain links TRBV20-1 with TRBJ2-7, with D unclear. The TCR originated in a man aged 18 to 29 who had mild COVID-19 (a few samples of this study predate the infection). Cell type and time point are not known. CDR3 nucleotides: TGCAGTGCTAGGACGCGCTACGAGCAGTACGTC. Its translation is CSARTRYEQYV.